This T cell receptor beta chain was identified in a study of blood T cell repertoires in COVID-19. Germline V CDR1 and CDR2: MNHEY, SMNVEV (reference sequence). The V segment lost 5 bases and the J segment 2 bases; nucleotides outside the gene matches: 4. The CDR3 is made up of 15 amino acids. Repertoires were generated with immunoSEQ multiplex PCR, while TCRdb's copy carries only in-frame clones and drops some. The table lists about 670,000 clones, over 80% of them singletons. The clonotype was recovered from a woman aged 18-29 years with acute or convalescent COVID-19. Sequencing was carried out using peripheral blood. The rearrangement uses TRBV27 and TRBJ1-5; 9 bases map to TRBD1. CDR3 sequence (DNA): TGTGCCAGCAGTCTTACAGGGGGCGGCAATCAGCCCCAGCATTTT. Residues: CASSLTGGGNQPQHF.